The 13 T cell receptor beta chains below were found in one sample sequenced in a study of cytomegalovirus exposure and HLA in healthy donors. PCR employed 60 Vbeta and 13 Jbeta primers. TCRdb's copy holds only in-frame clones and misses some; the assay was immunoSEQ multiplex PCR. The table shows roughly 190,000 clones, with around 88% occurring only once. Input material: PBMCs. Receptor source: a man aged 40-50 years in good health and CMV-seropositive.

This rearrangement joins TRBV19 to TRBJ2-3; 10 nucleotides line up with TRBD1. Looked up from germline, CDR1 is LNHDA and CDR2 is SQIVND (reference sequence). This CDR3 contains 13 residues. Germline trimming cut 10 bases from V and 4 bases from J; bases unmatched to any gene: 5. CDR3 DNA sequence: TGTGCCACCGGACAGGGGGGCGCAGATACGCAGTATTTT. This translates into CATGQGGADTQYF.

The chain combines TRBV7-6 with TRBJ2-3, with D perhaps TRBD2 (7 bases). Trimming stripped 1 base from V and 2 bases from J, with 16 bases between. CDR3 size: 17 residues. Germline V gene sequence: CDR1 SGHVS, CDR2 FNYEAQ. The CDR3 nucleotides are TGTGCCAGCAGCTTAGACGAGGGGGGGGGCATCACAGATACGCAGTATTTT. As protein: CASSLDEGGGITDTQYF.

The gene calls are TRBV21-1 and TRBJ1-4; the listed D gene, TRBD1, was not tested against the DNA. TRBV21-1 is deemed a pseudogene. This CDR3 region has 19 residues. CDR3 sequence: CASKGDSYLYGVLKEKLFF. In DNA, the CDR3 is TGTGCCAGCAAAGGGGACAGTTATTTGTATGGGGTGTTGAAAGAAAAACTGTTTTTT.

The chain recombines TRBV5-1 with TRBJ2-1; TRBD1 is a possible D gene (6 bases). The CDR3 contains 15 residues. Deletions cut 4 bases from V and 8 bases from J, with 19 bases between. CDR1 and CDR2 from the germline V gene are SGHRS and YFSETQ. The CDR3 reads CASSHADRPLDEQFF. The CDR3 coding sequence is TGCGCCAGCAGCCACGCGGACAGACCTTTGGATGAGCAGTTCTTC.

The chain links TRBV11-3 to TRBJ2-1; 9 bases agree with TRBD1. There are 17 residues in the CDR3. Germline values: CDR1 SGHNT, CDR2 YENEEA. V was clipped by 1 base and J by 6 bases; unmatched bases: 10. Here the CDR3 reads CASSLALWGQGSNEQFF. CDR3 DNA: TGTGCCAGCAGCTTAGCTTTATGGGGACAGGGTTCCAATGAGCAGTTCTTC.

This rearrangement joins TRBV9 to TRBJ1-2, with D possibly being TRBD1 (5 bases). Germline values: CDR1 SGDLS, CDR2 YYNGEE. The CDR3 covers 15 residues. V dropped 4 bases and J dropped 4 bases, with 17 bases sitting between them. The CDR3 sequence: CASSRGEDRIYGYTF. The DNA of the CDR3 is TGTGCCAGCAGCCGAGGGGAGGACCGCATCTATGGCTACACCTTC.

CDR3 bases: TGTGCCAGCTCACCACAGGGGGAGCGTCGTCAGCCCCAGCATTTT. Protein: CASSPQGERRQPQHF. V is TRBV18 and J is TRBJ1-5; possibly TRBD1 for D (6 bases). The germline V and J ends were trimmed by 1 base and 6 bases, with 13 bases remaining between them. Germline V CDR1 and CDR2: KGHSH, LQKENI. This CDR3 has 15 amino acids.

The chain combines TRBV18 with TRBJ1-5; the D is unclear. Trimming cost V 3 bases and J 7 bases, with 13 bases left between them. The CDR3 loop spans 14 amino acids. Germline values: CDR1 KGHSH, CDR2 LQKENI. CDR3 residues: CASSPDSGLQPQHF. CDR3 sequence (DNA): TGTGCCAGCTCACCGGACTCCGGGTTGCAGCCCCAGCATTTT.

The chain couples TRBV30 to TRBJ2-1, with 8 positions matching TRBD2. Germline trimming cut 5 bases from V and 0 bases from J; bases unmatched to any gene: 6. Germline V CDR1 and CDR2: GTSNPN, SVGIG (reference sequence). The CDR3 extends over 15 amino acids. CDR3 DNA: TGTGCCTGGTCTAGCGGGTATAGCTCCTACAATGAGCAGTTCTTC. Translation gives CAWSSGYSSYNEQFF.

This chain uses TRBV7-8 with TRBJ2-7; TRBD2 matches 8 bases. The CDR3 is made up of 14 amino acids. J lost 6 bases, V lost 2 bases, and 6 bases had no gene match. Germline V lookup: CDR1 SGHVS, CDR2 FQNEAQ. CDR3 amino acids: CASSLNGRAVEQYF. As DNA, the CDR3 is TGTGCCAGCAGCTTAAACGGGAGGGCCGTCGAGCAGTACTTC.

The gene calls are TRBV2 and TRBJ1-5, with TRBD1 as a possible D gene (5 bases). The CDR3 is 15 residues long. Germline V gives CDR1 SNHLY, CDR2 FYNNEI. Trimming left V 4 bases short and J 7 bases short, with 17 bases between. As DNA, the CDR3 is TGTGCCAGCAGTGTTTGGGGGGACTCGAAACAGCCCCAGCATTTT. This codes for CASSVWGDSKQPQHF.

CDR3 residues: CASIEVFGRFLNTEAFF. CDR3 sequence (DNA): TGTGCCAGCATCGAAGTTTTTGGCAGGTTTCTGAACACTGAAGCTTTCTTT. J is TRBJ1-1 and V is TRBV28; the D is unclear. From germline, CDR1 is MDHEN and CDR2 SYDVKM. The CDR3 covers 17 residues. V was cut by 7 bases and J by 0 bases, with 21 bases left in between.

CDR3 sequence: CASSSGLAGSMGETQYF. The CDR3 DNA is TGCGCCAGCAGCTCCGGACTAGCGGGATCCATGGGGGAGACCCAGTACTTC. This chain links TRBV5-1 with TRBJ2-5, with 12 bases lining up with TRBD2. The V gene's germline CDR1 is SGHRS and CDR2 YFSETQ. Trimming at V came to 3 bases and at J to 5 bases, leaving 11 bases not matched to a gene. The CDR3 has 17 amino acids. The complete variable domain, with remaining parts taken from reference TRBV5-1 and TRBJ2-5, reads KAGVTQTPRYLIKTRGQQVTLSCSPISGHRSVSWYQQTPGQGLQFLFEYFSETQRNKGNFPGRFSGRQFSNSRSEMNVSTLELGDSALYLCASSSGLAGSMGETQYFGPGTRLLVL.